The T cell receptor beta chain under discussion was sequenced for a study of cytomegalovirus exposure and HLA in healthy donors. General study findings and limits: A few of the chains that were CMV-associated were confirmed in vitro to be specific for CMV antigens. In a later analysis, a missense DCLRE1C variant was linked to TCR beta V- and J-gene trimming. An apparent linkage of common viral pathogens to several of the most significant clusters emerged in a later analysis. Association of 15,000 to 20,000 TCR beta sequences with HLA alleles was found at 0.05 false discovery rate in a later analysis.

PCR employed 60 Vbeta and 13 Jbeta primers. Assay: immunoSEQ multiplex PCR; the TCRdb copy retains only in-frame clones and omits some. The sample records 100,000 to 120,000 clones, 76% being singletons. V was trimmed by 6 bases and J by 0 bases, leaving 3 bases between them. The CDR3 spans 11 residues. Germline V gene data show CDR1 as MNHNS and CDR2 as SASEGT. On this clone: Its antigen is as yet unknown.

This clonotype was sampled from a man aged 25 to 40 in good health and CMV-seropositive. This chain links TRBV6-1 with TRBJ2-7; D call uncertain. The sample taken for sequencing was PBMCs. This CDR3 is CASRLSYEQYF. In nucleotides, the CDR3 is TGTGCCAGCAGACTCTCCTACGAGCAGTACTTC.